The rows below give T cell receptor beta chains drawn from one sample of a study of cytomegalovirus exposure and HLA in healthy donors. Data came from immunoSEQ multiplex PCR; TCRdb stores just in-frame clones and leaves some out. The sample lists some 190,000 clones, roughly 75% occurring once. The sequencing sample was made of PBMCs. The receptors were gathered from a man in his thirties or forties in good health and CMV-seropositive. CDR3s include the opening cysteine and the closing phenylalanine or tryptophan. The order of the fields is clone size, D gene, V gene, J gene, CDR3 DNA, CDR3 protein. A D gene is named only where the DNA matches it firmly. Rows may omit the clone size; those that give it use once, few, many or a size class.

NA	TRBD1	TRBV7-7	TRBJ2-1	TGTGCTAGCAGCCAGGTCGAGGGGGCCGCCTACAATGAGCAGTTCTTC	CASSQVEGAAYNEQFF
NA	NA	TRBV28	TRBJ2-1	TGTGCCAGCAGTCCGCTCGAGGGCTCCTACAATGAGCAGTTCTTC	CASSPLEGSYNEQFF
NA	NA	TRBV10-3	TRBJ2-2	TGTGCCATCAGTGACCTTACAGGTACCGGGGAGCTGTTTTTT	CAISDLTGTGELFF
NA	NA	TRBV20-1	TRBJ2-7	TGCAGTGCTAGATCGAGGGATCAGCAGTACTTC	CSARSRDQQYF
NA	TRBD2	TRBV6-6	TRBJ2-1	TGTGCCAGCAGTATTAAACGGGAGGTCTACAATGAGCAGTTCTTC	CASSIKREVYNEQFF
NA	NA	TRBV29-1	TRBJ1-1	TGCAGCCCCGGGGACTTCCAGAACACTGAAGCTTTCTTT	CSPGDFQNTEAFF
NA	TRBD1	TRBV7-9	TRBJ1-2	TGTGCCAGCAGCCAGGGACAGACGTATGGCTACACCTTC	CASSQGQTYGYTF
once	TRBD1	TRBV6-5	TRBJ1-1	TGTGCCAGCAGTCCCGGGACAGGGTCAACTGAAGCTTTCTTT	CASSPGTGSTEAFF
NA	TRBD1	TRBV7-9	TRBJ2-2	TGTGCCAGCAGCTTAGCGCTGGGGGACAGGGAGAACACCGGGGAGCTGTTTTTT	CASSLALGDRENTGELFF
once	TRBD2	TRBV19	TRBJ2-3	TGTGCCAGTAGCCTGGGACTAGCGGGAGGTGTGGATACGCAGTATTTT	CASSLGLAGGVDTQYF
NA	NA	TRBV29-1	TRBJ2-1	TGCAGCGGGCTAAGCCCTGAGGACAATGAGCAGTTCTTC	CSGLSPEDNEQFF
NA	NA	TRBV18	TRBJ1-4	TGTGCCAGCTCACCAGACAGTGGAAATGAAAAACTGTTTTTT	CASSPDSGNEKLFF
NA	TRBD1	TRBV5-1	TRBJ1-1	TGCGCCAGCAGCACCCCAGGGGGCACTGAAGCTTTCTTT	CASSTPGGTEAFF
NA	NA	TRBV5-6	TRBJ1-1	TGTGCCAGCAGCTTGGGGCAGATGAACACTGAAGCTTTCTTT	CASSLGQMNTEAFF
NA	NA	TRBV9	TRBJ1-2	TGTGCCAGCAGCGTAGACAGGAATTATGGCTACACCTTC	CASSVDRNYGYTF
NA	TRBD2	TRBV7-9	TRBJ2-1	TGTGCCAGCAGCCTATGGGCTACTAGCGGGAGGTTCAATGAGCAGTTCTTC	CASSLWATSGRFNEQFF
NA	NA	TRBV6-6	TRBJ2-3	TGTGCCAGCAGCCCTTTGGAGGGGACAGATACGCAGTATTTT	CASSPLEGTDTQYF
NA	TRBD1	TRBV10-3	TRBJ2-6	TGTGCCATCAGCTATAGACAGGGACCGGAGGTGGGGGCCAACGTCCCGACTTTC	CAISYRQGPEVGANVPTF
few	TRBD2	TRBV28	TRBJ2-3	TGTGCCAGTATCACCCGGGACGGACTAGCGGGGGGCACAGATACGCAGTATTTT	CASITRDGLAGGTDTQYF
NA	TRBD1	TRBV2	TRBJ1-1	TGTGCCAGCAGTGCCCCGGGACAGGGGGCGGGGGCTGAAGCTTTCTTT	CASSAPGQGAGAEAFF
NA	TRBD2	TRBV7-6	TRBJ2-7	TGTGCCAGCAGCCCCCATGGGACTAGAAAACCCGAGCAGTACTTC	CASSPHGTRKPEQYF
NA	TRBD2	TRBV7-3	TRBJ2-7	TGTGCCAGCAGTGCGGGGGGCCCAGAGCAGTACTTC	CASSAGGPEQYF
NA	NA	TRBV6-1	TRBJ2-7	TGTGCCACCCATGCGACTTCCTACGAGCAGTACTTC	CATHATSYEQYF
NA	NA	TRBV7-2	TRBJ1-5	TGTGCCAGCAGCTTAGTCACAAATAGCAATCAGCCCCAGCATTTT	CASSLVTNSNQPQHF
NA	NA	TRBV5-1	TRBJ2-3	TGCGCCAGCAGCTGGAGCAGTAGCACAGATACGCAGTATTTT	CASSWSSSTDTQYF
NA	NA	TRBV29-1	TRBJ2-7	TGCAGCGTTGTGTGGGAGGCCAGCTCCTACGAGCAGTACTTC	CSVVWEASSYEQYF
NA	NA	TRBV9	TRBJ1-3	TGTGCCAGCAGCAGCTCGACAGATATCTCTGGAAACACCATATATTTT	CASSSSTDISGNTIYF
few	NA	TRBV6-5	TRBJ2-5	TGTGCCAGCAGTTACGGGGCTGGGGAGACCCAGTACTTC	CASSYGAGETQYF
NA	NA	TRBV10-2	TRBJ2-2	TGCGCCAGCCGTTCGCTAGCCGGACCCTCCGGGGAGCTGTTTTTT	CASRSLAGPSGELFF
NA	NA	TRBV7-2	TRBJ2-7	TGTGCCAGCAGCCCCGACACCATCCTCCACGAGCAGTACTTC	CASSPDTILHEQYF
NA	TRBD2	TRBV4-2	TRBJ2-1	TGTGCCAGCAGCCAAGGTCTAGCGGGGGTCAATGAGCAGTTCTTC	CASSQGLAGVNEQFF
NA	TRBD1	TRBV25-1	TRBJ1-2	TGTGCCAGCAGCCGACAGGGTTTAAACTATGGCTACACCTTC	CASSRQGLNYGYTF
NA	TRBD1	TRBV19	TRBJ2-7	TGTGCCAGTACCCTCGCGACAGGGGGCTCCTACGAGCAGTACTTC	CASTLATGGSYEQYF
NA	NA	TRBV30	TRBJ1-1	TGTGCCTGGAGCAATCAGGCGTCCACTGAAGCTTTCTTT	CAWSNQASTEAFF
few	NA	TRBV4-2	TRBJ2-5	TGTGCCAGCAGCCAAGGAGGGGGAGGGTTGCCGGAGACCCAGTACTTC	CASSQGGGGLPETQYF
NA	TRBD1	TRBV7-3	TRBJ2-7	TGTGCCAGCAGCTCGGGACAGGGGGGGGCCGAGCAGTACTTC	CASSSGQGGAEQYF
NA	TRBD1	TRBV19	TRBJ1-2	TGTGCCAGTAGTACTCCCGGGACAGGGGGCTATGGCTACACCTTC	CASSTPGTGGYGYTF
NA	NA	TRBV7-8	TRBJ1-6	TGTGCCAGCAGCCTAAGACTCTCCTATAATTCACCCCTCCACTTT	CASSLRLSYNSPLHF
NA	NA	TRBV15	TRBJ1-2	TGTGCCACCAGCAGAGATAGCTATGGCTACACCTTC	CATSRDSYGYTF
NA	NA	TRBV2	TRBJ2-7	TGTGCCCTCACTAGCCCCAGCTCCTACGAGCAGTACTTC	CALTSPSSYEQYF
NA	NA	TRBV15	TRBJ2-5	TGTGCCACCAGCAGAGATCCTGAGCCCCCTTTGTACTTC	CATSRDPEPPLYF
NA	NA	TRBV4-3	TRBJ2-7	TGCGCCAGCAGTCCGGGACTCGTGAACGAGCAGTACTTC	CASSPGLVNEQYF
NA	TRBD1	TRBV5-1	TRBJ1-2	TGCGCCAGCAGCTTGAATGGACAGGGTATAGGCTATGGCTACACCTTC	CASSLNGQGIGYGYTF
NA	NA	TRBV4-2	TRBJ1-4	TGTGCCAGCAGCCAAGGGGGGCAGGGTGGTGAACTGTTTTTT	CASSQGGQGGELFF
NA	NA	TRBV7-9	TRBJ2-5	TGTTCCAGCAAACTGGAAGAGACCCAGTACTTC	CSSKLEETQYF
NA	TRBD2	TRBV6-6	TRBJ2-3	TGTGCCAGCACGACGGGACTAGCGGGAAATACGCAGTATTTT	CASTTGLAGNTQYF
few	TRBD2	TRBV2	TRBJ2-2	TGTGCCAGCAGCCTTTGGGCGGGGGGGAACACCGGGGAGCTGTTTTTT	CASSLWAGGNTGELFF
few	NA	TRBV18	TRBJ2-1	TGTGCCAGCTCCCAGTCTGCTCGGGGTTACAATGAGCAGTTCTTC	CASSQSARGYNEQFF
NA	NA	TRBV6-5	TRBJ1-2	TGTGCCAGCAGCCTCCGGGACACCGCCCGGGATGGCTACACCTTC	CASSLRDTARDGYTF